The 15 T cell receptor beta chains below come from one sample, sequenced in a study of vaccination and CD4 T cells after COVID-19. These TCRs' antigens remain unknown. Researchers used the Oncomine TCR Beta short-read assay to sequence DNA from cultured CD4+ T cells. MiXCR, applied by TCRdb to the PCR reads, yields one record per CDR3 protein. The sample has more than 9,000 distinct CDR3 sequences, roughly 23% seen once. The treatment: roughly 11-day PBMC culture with coronavirus spike peptide pools or control peptides (ViraFEST assay). This material consisted of CD4+ T cells from blood, cultured in vitro, taken before SARS-CoV-2 vaccination. The receptors here all came from a human donor who received a COVID-19 vaccine.

V gene TRBV5-1 combines with J gene TRBJ1-1, with unresolved D. This CDR3 has 14 residues. CDR1 is SGHRS and CDR2 is YFSETQ in the germline V gene. The germline V and J ends were trimmed by 0 bases and 1 base, with 7 bases remaining between them. The CDR3 sequence is CASSLEARNTEAFF. The CDR3 DNA reads as TGCGCCAGCAGCTTGGAGGCGCGGAACACTGAAGCTTTCTTT.

The genes are TRBV21-1 and TRBJ2-7; no DNA check was done on the table's D call, TRBD2. TRBV21-1 corresponds to a pseudogene. This CDR3 comprises 15 residues. The CDR3 reads CASSKEGVCSYEQYF. CDR3 DNA sequence: TGTGCCAGCAGCAAAGAGGGAGTTTGTAGCTACGAGCAGTACTTC.

This chain joins TRBV7-2 and TRBJ2-5, with 10 bases fitting TRBD2. From germline, CDR1 is SGHTA and CDR2 FQGNSA. V dropped 6 bases and J dropped 3; count of bases not matched to a gene: 7. The CDR3 totals 15 residues. CDR3 sequence: CASRPIGTSEETQYF. CDR3 coding DNA: TGTGCCAGCAGGCCTATAGGGACTAGCGAAGAGACCCAGTACTTC. Variable domain in full (rest from reference TRBV7-2 and TRBJ2-5): GAGVSQSPSNKVTEKGKDVELRCDPISGHTALYWYRQSLGQGLEFLIYFQGNSAPDKSGLPSDRFSAERTGGSVSTLTIQRTQQEDSAVYLCASRPIGTSEETQYFGPGTRLLVL.

This clonotype occurred a few times. The chain carries TRBV7-9 and TRBJ1-1, with D hard to call. Germline CDR1 SEHNR, CDR2 FQNEAQ (reference sequence). V gave up 1 base and J gave up 6 bases, with 12 bases separating them. The CDR3 runs 14 residues. CDR3 bases: TGTGCCAGCAGCTTAGTCGGTGGCTTATCTGAAGCTTTCTTT. Protein sequence: CASSLVGGLSEAFF.

This clonotype is termed medium-sized (0.01 to 0.1%). CDR3 sequence: CSARMPSQGGNSPLHF. The CDR3 DNA is TGCAGTGCTAGGATGCCATCCCAGGGGGGTAATTCACCCCTCCACTTT. The rearrangement uses TRBV20-1 and TRBJ1-6; 7 bases match TRBD1. The CDR3 is 16 residues long. Trimming at V came to 3 bases and at J to 6 bases, leaving 11 bases not matched to a gene. The germline V gene encodes CDR1 DFQATT and CDR2 SNEGSKA (reference sequence).

The chain links TRBV29-1 to TRBJ2-2; 10 bases agree with TRBD1. This CDR3 spans 14 amino acids. V lost 6 bases and J lost 4; bases outside the gene matches: 5. Germline values: CDR1 SQVTM, CDR2 ANQGSEA. The CDR3 DNA reads TGCAGCGTAGGACAGGGGGTGGTCACCGGGGAGCTGTTTTTT. Its translation is CSVGQGVVTGELFF.

The gene calls are TRBV5-1 and TRBJ1-2; D is undetermined. The V end lost 3 bases, the J end lost 5 bases, and 14 bases lay between the germline ends. Germline loops: CDR1 SGHRS, CDR2 YFSETQ. The CDR3 has 14 amino acids. The CDR3 is CASSSGNRFYGYTF. CDR3 nucleotide sequence: TGCGCCAGCAGCTCGGGCAACCGGTTTTATGGCTACACCTTC. Full variable domain (outside the CDR3, taken from reference TRBV5-1 and TRBJ1-2): KAGVTQTPRYLIKTRGQQVTLSCSPISGHRSVSWYQQTPGQGLQFLFEYFSETQRNKGNFPGRFSGRQFSNSRSEMNVSTLELGDSALYLCASSSGNRFYGYTFGSGTRLTVV.

This clonotype was observed a few times. The CDR3 sequence is CASRGGGWGETQYF. CDR3 nucleotides: TGTGCCAGCAGGGGCGGGGGGTGGGGAGAGACCCAGTACTTC. The chain carries TRBV28 and TRBJ2-5; TRBD2 aligns across 8 bases. The CDR3 consists of 14 residues. Trimming cost V 6 bases and J 4 bases; bases outside gene matches: 7. Germline CDR1 MDHEN, CDR2 SYDVKM.

CDR3 loop: CASTRHSGANTGELFF. The CDR3 bases are TGTGCCAGCACCCGGCATAGCGGGGCAAACACCGGGGAGCTGTTTTTT. This chain connects TRBV2 to TRBJ2-2; TRBD2 aligns across 8 bases. Germline-derived CDR1 and CDR2 are SNHLY and FYNNEI. The trim removed 7 bases at V and 2 bases at J, leaving 9 bases unmatched. The CDR3 is 16 residues long.

V and J are TRBV7-9 and TRBJ2-3; D unclear. CDR3 size: 11 residues. Per germline, CDR1 SEHNR and CDR2 FQNEAQ (reference sequence). V was pared by 6 bases and J by 4 bases, with 5 bases between. This CDR3 is CASSKADTQYF. DNA of the CDR3: TGTGCCAGCAGTAAGGCAGATACGCAGTATTTT.

The chain's CDR3 is CAIEEDTQYF. The CDR3 nucleotides are TGTGCTATTGAGGAGGATACGCAGTATTTT. V and J are TRBV28 and TRBJ2-3; D is unclear. CDR1 and CDR2 (germline): MDHEN, SYDVKM. CDR3 length equals 10 residues.

Only a few counts were recorded for this clonotype. V and J are TRBV5-6 and TRBJ1-1; D not resolved. The V gene lost 0 bases and the J gene lost 4 bases, with 10 bases spanning the gap. The V gene's germline CDR1 is SGHDT and CDR2 YYEEEE. The CDR3 loop spans 14 amino acids. CDR3 in amino acids: CASSLGPPRTEAFF. DNA for the CDR3: TGTGCCAGCAGCTTGGGTCCCCCTCGCACTGAAGCTTTCTTT.

This rearrangement joins TRBV5-1 to TRBJ2-2, with 8 bases fitting TRBD2. The germline gives CDR1 SGHRS, CDR2 YFSETQ. The CDR3 extends over 15 amino acids. V trimming: 2 bases; J trimming: 2 bases; junction bases outside the gene matches: 2. The CDR3 here is CASSLGLANTGELFF. CDR3 coding DNA: TGCGCCAGCAGCTTAGGACTAGCCAACACCGGGGAGCTGTTTTTT.

V is TRBV4-2 and J is TRBJ1-1, with D tentatively TRBD1 (6 bases). The length of the CDR3 is 13 residues. The V gene's germline CDR1 is LGHNA and CDR2 YNFKEQ. V was shortened by 3 bases and J by 1 base, with 6 bases between the two germline ends. CDR3 bases: TGTGCCAGCAGCCAGGACAGGAACACTGAAGCTTTCTTT. Its translation: CASSQDRNTEAFF.

The chain joins TRBV4-1 to TRBJ2-7; TRBD1 agrees at 10 bases. Losses at the gene ends were 3 bases for V and 3 bases for J; bases not matched to a gene: 5. The CDR3 loop spans 15 amino acids. CDR1 MGHRA and CDR2 YSYEKL come from the germline V gene. The CDR3 spells CASSQTGTGDYEQYF. The CDR3 bases are TGCGCCAGCAGCCAGACCGGGACAGGGGACTACGAGCAGTACTTC.